The T cell receptor (beta chain) described here comes from a study of blood T cells in healthy people across ages. Healthy Caucasian individuals from Russia aged about 6 to 95 were enrolled as donors. Donors each provided roughly 11 milliliters of peripheral blood. Per sample, at least 5.5 micrograms of total RNA were extracted. Germline CDR1 reads DFQATT; CDR2 reads SNEGSKA (reference sequence). The V end lost 2 bases, the J end lost 4 bases, and 18 bases lay between the germline ends. This CDR3 is 16 amino acids long. Using a J-beta primer mix together with a sample-barcoded 5' primer, a second PCR was run for roughly 6 to 11 cycles. The authors tagged each cDNA molecule using a template-switch adaptor with 12 random nucleotides. TCRdb itself ran the 5' RACE reads through MiXCR, one entry per CDR3 protein. The data hold 1.5 million to 2 million distinct CDR3 sequences, with about 50% observed a single time.

The sample was blood. The TCR comes from a woman aged 40 to 49 in good health. The chain is built from TRBV20-1 and TRBJ2-1, with D possibly TRBD2 on 7 matching bases. CDR3 nucleotides: TGCAGTGCTAGAAAGAAGGGGGAGGGGATATACAATGAGCAGTTCTTC. This translates into CSARKKGEGIYNEQFF.